These 28 T cell receptor beta chains originate from one sample sequenced in a study of CD8+CD57+ T cells in acquired aplastic anemia. Patients picked for sequencing had shown CD8+CD57+ cell expansion detected by flow cytometry. Genomic DNA constituted the template upon which TCR beta VDJ and CDR3 profiling was performed. MiXCR was run by TCRdb on the reads, yielding one entry per CDR3 protein. This sample carries 150,000 or so distinct CDR3 sequences, 40% to 65% of them seen once, and the ten largest clones take over 9.5%. Sequences were obtained from sorted CD4+, CD8+, or CD8+CD57+ T cells (not recorded which) from PBMCs. The receptors come from a human donor with aplastic anemia.

The V call is TRBV19, the J call TRBJ2-1; no clear D gene. Germline CDR1 is LNHDA and CDR2 is SQIVND (reference sequence). V was shortened by 8 bases and J by 5 bases, with 13 bases between the two germline ends. The CDR3 has 13 amino acids. The CDR3: CASQVRTHNEQFF. The CDR3 DNA is TGTGCCAGTCAGGTTCGGACCCACAATGAGCAGTTCTTC.

The J gene is TRBJ1-2, the V gene TRBV20-1, with 7 bases identical to TRBD1. The CDR3 spans 14 residues. The junction had 14 bases not matched to a gene; V was cut back by 6 bases and J by 7 bases. Looked up from germline, CDR1 is DFQATT and CDR2 is SNEGSKA (reference sequence). CDR3 DNA sequence: TGCAGTGCCGCGGACAGGCGGGTCTCTCCTGGCTACACCTTC. It yields the protein CSAADRRVSPGYTF.

The genes are TRBV29-1 and TRBJ2-3, with 7 positions matching TRBD1. The CDR3 consists of 15 residues. V shed 2 bases and J 4 bases; nucleotides not matched to a gene: 9. Germline V gene lookup returns CDR1 SQVTM and CDR2 ANQGSEA. CDR3: CSVEMGQQYADTQYF. The CDR3 DNA sequence: TGCAGCGTTGAAATGGGACAGCAATACGCAGATACGCAGTATTTT.

This clonotype occurred many times. This sequence joins TRBV7-2 and TRBJ1-5, with D possibly matching TRBD1 (6 bases). The CDR3 spans 14 residues. Looked up from germline, CDR1 is SGHTA and CDR2 is FQGNSA. The V and J ends lost 0 bases and 6 bases respectively, with 9 bases between them. The chain's CDR3 is CASSLAGGSQPQHF. CDR3 coding DNA: TGTGCCAGCAGCTTAGCCGGGGGCAGTCAGCCCCAGCATTTT.

This chain links TRBV7-9 with TRBJ2-7, with TRBD2 as a possible D gene (7 bases). V shed 8 bases and J shed 0 bases, with 11 bases lying between them. Germline-derived CDR1 and CDR2 are SEHNR and FQNEAQ (reference sequence). This CDR3 has 13 residues. CDR3 coding DNA: TGTGCCAGCGAGGGGGGGGACTCCTACGAGCAGTACTTC. Its protein is CASEGGDSYEQYF. Variable domain in full (rest from reference TRBV7-9 and TRBJ2-7): DTGVSQNPRHKITKRGQNVTFRCDPISEHNRLYWYRQTLGQGPEFLTYFQNEAQLEKSRLLSDRFSAERPKGSFSTLEIQRTEQGDSAMYLCASEGGDSYEQYFGPGTRLTVT.

This clonotype appeared many times. The V gene is TRBV7-9, the J gene TRBJ2-5, with D perhaps being TRBD1 or TRBD2 (5 bases each). V was shortened by 7 bases and J by 5 bases, with 14 bases between the two germline ends. The CDR3 consists of 13 residues. Germline CDR1 is SEHNR and CDR2 is FQNEAQ (reference sequence). The CDR3 region is CASNPHGGETQYF. CDR3 DNA: TGTGCCAGCAACCCACATGGGGGTGAGACCCAGTACTTC. The full variable domain, in which reference TRBV7-9 and TRBJ2-5 provide the parts outside the CDR3, is DTGVSQNPRHKITKRGQNVTFRCDPISEHNRLYWYRQTLGQGPEFLTYFQNEAQLEKSRLLSDRFSAERPKGSFSTLEIQRTEQGDSAMYLCASNPHGGETQYFGPGTRLLVL.

The chain carries TRBV9 and TRBJ1-3; D call uncertain. CDR1 and CDR2 from the germline V gene are SGDLS and YYNGEE. Trimming left V 4 bases short and J 0 bases short, with 14 bases between. The CDR3 is 16 residues long. DNA of the CDR3: TGTGCCAGCAGCCCGGCGGCAGGCCCCTCTGGAAACACCATATATTTT. Encoded protein: CASSPAAGPSGNTIYF.

This chain joins TRBV24-1 and TRBJ1-5, with 9 bases that match TRBD1. The CDR3 covers 17 residues. The germline CDR1 and CDR2 sequences are KGHDR and SFDVKD. Trimming took 10 bases from V and 4 from J; bases not matched to a gene: 16. CDR3 nucleotide sequence: TGTGCCACACCGATAAGGACCGGGACAGGGACAAATCAGCCCCAGCATTTT. Translation gives CATPIRTGTGTNQPQHF.

This clonotype showed up many times. V gene TRBV7-9 combines with J gene TRBJ2-3, with D maybe TRBD2 (6 bases). CDR1 and CDR2 from the germline V gene are SEHNR and FQNEAQ (reference sequence). Trimming left V 5 bases short and J 3 bases short, with 15 bases between. CDR3 length: 15 amino acids. The DNA of the CDR3 is TGTGCCAGCAGCCCTCGGAATGGGAGGACAGATACGCAGTATTTT. Amino acid sequence: CASSPRNGRTDTQYF.

This clonotype occurred a few times. V usage is TRBV2 and J usage is TRBJ1-5, with D unclear. This CDR3 is 15 amino acids long. V was clipped by 3 bases and J by 1 base, with 10 bases between them. The germline CDR1 and CDR2 sequences are SNHLY and FYNNEI. In DNA form, the CDR3 reads TGTGCCAGCAGTGAGGAGTACCTAAGCAATCAGCCCCAGCATTTT. Translation: CASSEEYLSNQPQHF.

The chain carries TRBV20-1 and TRBJ2-2, with 11 bases matching TRBD2. Per the germline V gene, CDR1 is DFQATT and CDR2 is SNEGSKA (reference sequence). The V gene end was trimmed by 6 bases and the J gene end by 7 bases; junction bases not matched to a gene: 7. The CDR3 is 14 residues long. For the CDR3, the DNA is TGCAGTGCGCCTCTAGCGGGAGGAATCGGGGAGCTGTTTTTT. Protein: CSAPLAGGIGELFF.

This clonotype was observed a few times. Being one base from a much bigger clone, this may be a read error. The rearrangement links TRBV5-4 to TRBJ2-1, with TRBD2 identical over 9 bases. Germline CDR1 and CDR2: SGHNT and YYREEE (reference sequence). The CDR3 runs 13 residues. The CDR3 nucleotides are TGTGCCAGCAGCTTGGACGCGGGGGGGGAGCAGGTCTTC. This codes for CASSLDAGGEQVF.

This clonotype was recorded at least ten times. This sequence joins TRBV29-1 and TRBJ2-1; D is unclear. V was cut by 7 bases and J by 7 bases, with 14 bases left in between. The germline gives CDR1 SQVTM, CDR2 ANQGSEA. This CDR3 comprises 12 residues. In DNA, the CDR3 is TGCAGCGCCATTGGGCGCAGGAATGAGCAGTTCTTC. This codes for CSAIGRRNEQFF.

There are many counts of this clonotype. This chain uses TRBV6-1 with TRBJ2-1, with D tentatively TRBD2 (5 bases). Deletions cut 5 bases from V and 2 bases from J, with 13 bases between. The CDR3 is made up of 15 amino acids. Germline lookup yields CDR1 MNHNS and CDR2 SASEGT. CDR3 DNA: TGTGCCAGCAGTCGACCAAGCGGAGCCTACAATGAGCAGTTCTTC. The encoded protein is CASSRPSGAYNEQFF.

The J gene is TRBJ1-2, the V gene TRBV7-8, with D possibly being TRBD1 (6 bases). Germline CDR1 SGHVS, CDR2 FQNEAQ. V lost 1 base and J 4 bases, leaving 19 bases between the germline ends. The CDR3 spans 17 residues. The CDR3 sequence: CASSLGLKGGAGYGYTF. DNA of the CDR3: TGTGCCAGCAGCTTAGGGCTTAAGGGGGGCGCTGGCTATGGCTACACCTTC.

The CDR3 region is CATSLSVTGGYGYTF. In DNA, the CDR3 is TGTGCCACCAGCCTCTCAGTTACAGGGGGCTATGGCTACACCTTC. The rearrangement joins TRBV15 to TRBJ1-2; 8 nucleotides align to TRBD1. The CDR3 is made up of 15 amino acids. CDR1 and CDR2 (germline): LNHNV, YYDKDF (reference sequence). V dropped 5 bases and J dropped 4; count of bases not matched to a gene: 9. Drawing the rest from reference TRBV15 and TRBJ1-2, the complete variable domain is DAMVIQNPRYQVTQFGKPVTLSCSQTLNHNVMYWYQQKSSQAPKLLFHYYDKDFNNEADTPDNFQSRRPNTSFCFLDIRSPGLGDTAMYLCATSLSVTGGYGYTFGSGTRLTVV.

The rearrangement links TRBV5-1 to TRBJ1-1; perhaps TRBD1 as D (6 bases). Germline CDR1 is SGHRS and CDR2 is YFSETQ. The CDR3 length is 16 residues. Trimming stripped 0 bases from V and 1 base from J, with 13 bases between. DNA for the CDR3: TGCGCCAGCAGCTTGGGTCGGTCGGGGGCGAACACTGAAGCTTTCTTT. Translated, it gives CASSLGRSGANTEAFF. The full variable domain, its missing parts supplied by reference TRBV5-1 and TRBJ1-1, is KAGVTQTPRYLIKTRGQQVTLSCSPISGHRSVSWYQQTPGQGLQFLFEYFSETQRNKGNFPGRFSGRQFSNSRSEMNVSTLELGDSALYLCASSLGRSGANTEAFFGQGTRLTVV.

The chain has TRBV24-1 and TRBJ1-2, with 8 bases identical to TRBD1. The V gene end was trimmed by 7 bases and the J gene end by 4 bases; junction bases not matched to a gene: 10. Per germline, CDR1 KGHDR and CDR2 SFDVKD. The CDR3 is 15 residues long. The chain's CDR3 is CATSPGRGLGYGYTF. For the CDR3, the DNA is TGTGCCACCAGCCCCGGCAGGGGGCTAGGCTATGGCTACACCTTC.

A single count supports this clonotype. The CDR3: CARKGQGDTDTQYF. The CDR3 nucleotides are TGTGCTAGGAAGGGACAGGGGGACACAGATACGCAGTATTTT. The chain combines TRBV19 with TRBJ2-3, with TRBD1 matching 11 bases. The CDR3 runs 14 residues. Germline-derived CDR1 and CDR2 are LNHDA and SQIVND (reference sequence).

A few counts support this clonotype. The CDR3: CSALSFTEAFF. CDR3 nucleotides: TGCAGTGCTCTTAGTTTCACTGAAGCTTTCTTT. The gene calls are TRBV20-1 and TRBJ1-1; no definite D call. The germline V and J ends were trimmed by 5 bases and 4 bases, with 8 bases remaining between them. CDR3 length: 11 residues. CDR1 DFQATT and CDR2 SNEGSKA come from the germline V gene (reference sequence).

This clonotype was seen many times. The chain carries TRBV5-2 and TRBJ2-3; the table calls TRBD2, which could not be checked here. TRBV5-2 is tagged as a pseudogene. CDR3 length: 17 residues. DNA for the CDR3: TGTGCCAGCAACCCGGGACTAGCGGGCCCTAGCACAGATACGCAGTATTTT. Amino acid sequence: CASNPGLAGPSTDTQYF.

This clonotype was picked up many times. The chain carries TRBV7-9 and TRBJ2-2; D possibly corresponds to TRBD1 (5 bases). This CDR3 has 16 amino acids. The germline gives CDR1 SEHNR, CDR2 FQNEAQ (reference sequence). V was clipped by 2 bases and J by 4 bases, with 14 bases between them. In DNA form, the CDR3 reads TGTGCCAGCAGCTTACGCCCGATGACAGCCACCGGGGAGCTGTTTTTT. Translating it yields CASSLRPMTATGELFF.

This chain uses TRBV10-3 with TRBJ2-2; TRBD2 aligns across 7 bases. The junction had 5 bases not matched to a gene; V was cut back by 4 bases and J by 6 bases. The CDR3 is 14 amino acids. Germline values: CDR1 ENHRY, CDR2 SYGVKD. The CDR3 is CAISGASGAGELFF. As DNA, the CDR3 is TGTGCCATCAGTGGGGCTAGCGGAGCCGGGGAGCTGTTTTTT.

This clonotype showed up many times. The gene calls are TRBV9 and TRBJ2-1; 8 bases fit TRBD1. The CDR3 covers 14 residues. The germline V gene has CDR1 SGDLS and CDR2 YYNGEE. With 3 bases clipped from V and 7 bases from J, the junction kept 6 bases outside the gene matches. The DNA for the CDR3 is TGTGCCAGCAGCGCGCAGGGGGCCCAAAATGAGCAGTTCTTC. This encodes CASSAQGAQNEQFF.

The chain employs TRBV7-8 and TRBJ2-7; D unresolved. Trimming pared 1 base from V and 2 bases from J, leaving 9 bases between. Germline CDR1 reads SGHVS; CDR2 reads FQNEAQ. CDR3 length: 14 amino acids. The CDR3 coding sequence is TGTGCCAGCAGCTTAGACCTGGGCCCCTACGAGCAGTACTTC. Translation gives CASSLDLGPYEQYF.

The chain joins TRBV20-1 to TRBJ1-2; D is possibly TRBD1 (5 bases). The V end was cut by 0 bases, the J end by 4 bases, with 15 bases between. The V gene's germline CDR1 is DFQATT and CDR2 SNEGSKA (reference sequence). This CDR3 is 15 amino acids long. DNA for the CDR3: TGCAGTGCTAGAGATGAGGGGACGGGACCCTATGGCTACACCTTC. The encoded protein is CSARDEGTGPYGYTF.

The V and J genes are TRBV10-3 and TRBJ2-3, with 7 nucleotides matching TRBD1. The germline CDR1 and CDR2 sequences are ENHRY and SYGVKD. This CDR3 has 14 amino acids. Trimming removed 2 bases from V and 11 bases from J; junction bases left unmatched: 10. As DNA, the CDR3 is TGTGCCATCAGTGAGCCGGGACAGTCCCGAAGGCAGTATTTT. Translating it yields CAISEPGQSRRQYF.

This clonotype was observed at least ten times. This chain uses TRBV2 with TRBJ1-4, with D unclear. The V gene's germline CDR1 is SNHLY and CDR2 FYNNEI. This CDR3 has 13 amino acids. V gave up 4 bases and J gave up 7 bases, with 10 bases separating them. CDR3 DNA sequence: TGTGCCAGCAGTGGGGCTCCGGGTGAAAAACTGTTTTTT. Translating gives CASSGAPGEKLFF. The entire variable domain, with the rest obtained from reference TRBV2 and TRBJ1-4, is as follows: EPEVTQTPSHQVTQMGQEVILRCVPISNHLYFYWYRQILGQKVEFLVSFYNNEISEKSEIFDDQFSVERPDGSNFTLKIRSTKLEDSAMYFCASSGAPGEKLFFGSGTQLSVL.